The clone carrying this T cell receptor (beta chain) was seen ten or more times. The antigen is undetermined. Use was made of approximately 960,000 CD4+ or CD8+ T cells in sorted libraries. This entry belongs to a study of neurological immune-mediated disorders. Study-level findings and limits: Patients with HTLV-1-associated myelopathy had the highest level of TCR clonal expansion, whereas patients with multiple sclerosis had the lowest level, falling beneath the level found in healthy controls.

By 5'RACE with 10-nucleotide random UMIs, the cDNA was made. TCRdb re-analysed the 5' RACE reads in MiXCR, keeping a single row per CDR3 protein. The table lists 30,000 to 50,000 distinct CDR3 sequences, 6.5% to 7.5% of them singletons, with about 6% in the top ten. V lost 10 bases, J lost 3 bases, and 10 bases lay in between. The CDR3 is 11 amino acids. In germline, CDR1 is MNHEY, CDR2 SVGEGT. The sample was CD4+ T cells from blood. The receptor was isolated from a man aged 50 to 59 in good health. This rearrangement joins TRBV6-2 or TRBV6-3 to TRBJ2-7, with a tentative D call TRBD1 (6 bases). CDR3 in amino acids: CAIRTDYEQYF. The CDR3 nucleotides read TGTGCCATTAGGACAGACTACGAGCAGTACTTC.